This T cell receptor (beta chain) originates from a study of cytomegalovirus exposure and HLA in healthy donors. The V and J ends lost 0 bases and 5 bases respectively, with 5 bases between them. Germline lookup yields CDR1 SGHDT and CDR2 YYEEEE. This CDR3 has 12 residues. The PCR used 60 Vbeta and 13 Jbeta primers. The assay was immunoSEQ multiplex PCR, and TCRdb's table has in-frame clones only and misses some. The table has 110,000 to 150,000 clones, 75% to 90% seen once. The specimen was PBMCs. V and J are TRBV5-6 and TRBJ1-1; D remains ambiguous. The clonotype comes from a man aged 35 to 55 in good health and CMV-seronegative. CDR3 nucleotide sequence: TGTGCCAGCAGCTTGGGTAGAACTGAAGCTTTCTTT. It specifies CASSLGRTEAFF.